Following are 18 T cell receptor beta chains from one sample sequenced in a study of blood T cells in healthy people across ages. A J-beta primer mix and a sample-barcoded 5' primer were used in a second PCR of roughly 7 to 12 cycles. TCRdb used MiXCR to reprocess the 5' RACE reads, holding one entry per CDR3 protein. The sample lists hundreds of thousands of distinct CDR3 sequences; 56% were seen once. The sample comprised blood. These receptor sequences come from a man in his forties in good health.

The V gene is TRBV5-5, the J gene TRBJ2-7; TRBD1 aligns across 9 bases. Germline loops: CDR1 SGHKS, CDR2 YYEKEE (reference sequence). V lost 4 bases and J lost 3; bases outside the gene matches: 8. CDR3 length: 15 residues. This CDR3 reads CASSGQQGAGYEQYF. As DNA, the CDR3 is TGTGCCAGCAGCGGACAACAGGGGGCTGGCTACGAGCAGTACTTC.

This clonotype was seen more than once but under ten times. The chain has TRBV20-1 and TRBJ1-2, with D unresolved. With 4 bases removed from V and 4 bases from J, the gap between germline ends came to 13 bases. Germline V gene data show CDR1 as DFQATT and CDR2 as SNEGSKA (reference sequence). There are 13 residues in the CDR3. Here the CDR3 reads CSAKADGIYGYTF. The CDR3 DNA reads as TGCAGTGCTAAAGCCGACGGAATCTATGGCTACACCTTC.

This clonotype was counted ten times or more. The rearrangement joins TRBV20-1 to TRBJ2-1, with TRBD2 matching over 9 bases. The V gene end was trimmed by 6 bases and the J gene end by 3 bases; junction bases not matched to a gene: 9. CDR3 length equals 15 residues. Per germline, CDR1 DFQATT and CDR2 SNEGSKA (reference sequence). CDR3 in amino acids: CSALTGTSSYNEQFF. The CDR3 DNA reads TGCAGTGCCCTCACCGGGACTAGCAGCTACAATGAGCAGTTCTTC.

This clonotype has more than one count but fewer than ten. V and J are TRBV10-3 and TRBJ2-3, with 10 bases aligning to TRBD1. J was trimmed by 6 bases and V by 4 bases; bases with no gene match: 10. Germline CDR1 reads ENHRY; CDR2 reads SYGVKD. The CDR3 length is 16 residues. CDR3 region: CAISGQTGGSWDTQYF. The CDR3, as DNA: TGTGCCATCAGTGGACAGACAGGGGGCTCTTGGGATACGCAGTATTTT.

Ten or more counts support this clonotype. The chain joins TRBV6-4 to TRBJ2-3; D not resolved. Looked up from germline, CDR1 is MRHNA and CDR2 is SNTAGT. There are 15 residues in the CDR3. Trimming removed 0 bases at V and 4 bases at J, with 11 bases between. The CDR3 DNA follows: TGTGCCAGCAGTGACTCGAATTCTGTAGCAGATACGCAGTATTTT. Translation gives CASSDSNSVADTQYF.

For this clonotype: An end of the junction differs from the germline gene, which may be a read error. The V gene is TRBV20-1, the J gene TRBJ2-1; 10 bases are shared with TRBD1. This CDR3 contains 14 residues. CDR1 is DFQATT, CDR2 SNEGSKA, per germline (reference sequence). CDR3 nucleotides: TGCAGTGCTGTCCGGGACAGGGGTTTAAGTGAGCATTTCTTC. It is translated as CSAVRDRGLSEHFF.

This chain connects TRBV27 to TRBJ2-5, with 13 nucleotides matching TRBD2. This CDR3 is 16 amino acids long. Germline lookup yields CDR1 MNHEY and CDR2 SMNVEV (reference sequence). V shed 6 bases, J shed 3 bases, and the junction held 7 bases outside the gene matches. The CDR3 region has the DNA TGTGCCAGCAGAACAAACGGACTAGCGGGAGAAGAGACCCAGTACTTC. Residues: CASRTNGLAGEETQYF.

This clonotype was detected a few times. This chain connects TRBV27 to TRBJ1-3, with D maybe TRBD1 (5 bases). This CDR3 is built from 13 residues. V was pared by 3 bases and J by 4 bases, with 7 bases between. Germline CDR1 is MNHEY and CDR2 is SMNVEV (reference sequence). CDR3 loop: CASSFRAGNTIYF. DNA of the CDR3: TGTGCCAGCAGTTTCAGGGCAGGAAACACCATATATTTT.

The rearrangement links TRBV3-1 to TRBJ1-6; D possibly corresponds to TRBD1 (6 bases). The CDR3 has 15 amino acids. Trimming removed 2 bases at V and 9 bases at J, with 14 bases between. Germline V gives CDR1 LGHDT, CDR2 YNNKEL (reference sequence). DNA of the CDR3: TGTGCCAGCAGCCAACGGACAGCTGGGGGTTCACCCCTCCACTTT. This encodes CASSQRTAGGSPLHF.

The CDR3 sequence is CASSQTQRGGSYNEQYF. The CDR3 coding sequence is TGTGCCAGCAGCCAAACTCAGCGGGGGGGCTCCTACAATGAGCAGTACTTC. V is TRBV3-1 and J is TRBJ2-5, with 10 bases fitting TRBD2. J gave up 11 bases and V 2 bases, and 17 bases lay outside the gene matches. The CDR3 is 17 amino acids. Germline V gives CDR1 LGHDT, CDR2 YNNKEL (reference sequence).

The chain couples TRBV15 to TRBJ2-2; D possibly corresponds to TRBD1 (6 bases). CDR1 and CDR2 from the germline V gene are LNHNV and YYDKDF (reference sequence). Trimming removed 0 bases at V and 1 base at J, with 9 bases between. The CDR3 has 16 residues. CDR3 in amino acids: CATSRETGQNTGELFF. CDR3 bases: TGTGCCACCAGCAGAGAAACGGGACAGAACACCGGGGAGCTGTTTTTT. The full variable domain, its missing parts supplied by reference TRBV15 and TRBJ2-2, is DAMVIQNPRYQVTQFGKPVTLSCSQTLNHNVMYWYQQKSSQAPKLLFHYYDKDFNNEADTPDNFQSRRPNTSFCFLDIRSPGLGDTAMYLCATSRETGQNTGELFFGEGSRLTVL.

V and J are TRBV7-2 and TRBJ2-5, with 10 nucleotides matching TRBD2. The CDR3 consists of 15 residues. Per the germline V gene, CDR1 is SGHTA and CDR2 is FQGNSA. The junction had 8 bases not matched to a gene; V was cut back by 5 bases and J by 5 bases. The CDR3 is CASSDSSGSPETQYF. Here the CDR3 DNA reads TGTGCCAGCAGCGACTCTAGCGGGAGTCCGGAGACCCAGTACTTC.

The CDR3 loop reads CASSDPRGPRADGYTF. For the CDR3, the DNA is TGTGCCAGCAGTGACCCCAGGGGGCCACGGGCGGATGGCTACACCTTC. This chain joins TRBV25-1 and TRBJ1-2; 8 bases are a match to TRBD1. The CDR3 runs to 16 residues. Trimming took 3 bases from V and 6 from J; bases not matched to a gene: 12. The germline V gene has CDR1 MGHDK and CDR2 SYGVNS.

The chain joins TRBV20-1 to TRBJ2-5; 7 bases are a match to TRBD1. The CDR3 is 14 residues long. The ends lost 6 bases at V and 2 bases at J; junction bases unmatched: 9. Germline-derived CDR1 and CDR2 are DFQATT and SNEGSKA (reference sequence). The CDR3 spells CSAETGPPQETQYF. CDR3 DNA sequence: TGCAGTGCCGAGACAGGGCCCCCTCAAGAGACCCAGTACTTC.

The rearrangement joins TRBV7-2 to TRBJ2-7; D gene ambiguous. Per the germline V gene, CDR1 is SGHTA and CDR2 is FQGNSA. This CDR3 contains 12 residues. Trimming stripped 6 bases from V and 1 base from J, with 7 bases between. The CDR3 loop is CASRAESYEQYF. The CDR3 nucleotides are TGTGCCAGCAGAGCAGAGTCCTACGAGCAGTACTTC.

The CDR3 spells CASSSRLADNEQYF. CDR3 bases: TGTGCCAGCAGTTCTCGACTAGCGGACAATGAGCAGTACTTC. V gene TRBV7-8 combines with J gene TRBJ2-5, with 9 nucleotides matching TRBD2. Per germline, CDR1 SGHVS and CDR2 FQNEAQ. The CDR3 contains 14 residues. J lost 11 bases, V lost 6 bases, and 13 bases had no gene match.

V usage is TRBV4-3 and J usage is TRBJ2-4; D not certain. Germline CDR1 reads LGHNA; CDR2 reads YSLEER. V was shortened by 1 base and J by 0 bases, with 22 bases between the two germline ends. There are 20 residues in the CDR3. The CDR3 bases are TGCGCCAGCAGCCAAGGTGTAGGTACGGAGACTCTATTAGCCAAAAACATTCAGTACTTC. Protein sequence: CASSQGVGTETLLAKNIQYF.

The chain employs TRBV7-9 and TRBJ2-6; D call uncertain. This CDR3 is 16 amino acids long. Trimming shortened V by 4 bases and J by 2 bases, and 12 bases separated the two germline ends. Germline values: CDR1 SEHNR, CDR2 FQNEAQ (reference sequence). The CDR3 DNA is TGTGCCAGCAGCTCCCCCAATCATGCTGGGGCCAACGTCCTGACTTTC. Translating gives CASSSPNHAGANVLTF.